The TCR beta chain described here comes from a study of T cell repertoires in cytomegalovirus infection. This CDR3 has 11 residues. V was cut by 1 base and J by 6 bases, with 3 bases left in between. TCRdb re-called the reads through MiXCR, storing one row per CDR3 protein. The table includes 300,000 to 450,000 distinct CDR3 sequences, 18% detected once. This chain links TRBV12-3 or TRBV12-4 with TRBJ1-2; no reliable D call. The clonotype comes from a human donor in good health (CMV status not recorded). Some clones in this sample may be carry-over from other donors' samples. Sequencing was carried out using PBMCs. The CDR3 DNA reads as TGTGCCAGCAGTTTAGGGAATGGCTACACCTTC. It translates to CASSLGNGYTF.